This TCR beta chain emerged from a study of PD-1 blockade in classical Hodgkin lymphoma. In this sample, this clone turned up once. Indicated time point: cycle 4 day 1 (C4D1), after less than 7 weeks of nivolumab. Every patient had relapsed following autologous stem cell transplantation, and cohorts differed in brentuximab vedotin exposure. The CDR3 is 17 residues long. V was shortened by 2 bases and J by 1 base, with 15 bases between the two germline ends. The germline CDR1 and CDR2 sequences are KGHSH and LQKENI. Profiled with immunoSEQ multiplex PCR; TCRdb holds only in-frame clones, not every one. The table records tens of thousands of clones, 91% of them present only once.

This TCR was recovered from a human donor with classical Hodgkin lymphoma. Specimen: peripheral blood mononuclear cells (PBMCs), collected before the fourth cycle of nivolumab. The gene calls are TRBV18 and TRBJ2-4; weak D call: TRBD1 (6 bases). CDR3: CASSPGGSTKAKNIQYF. DNA for the CDR3: TGTGCCAGCTCACCAGGGGGCTCCACCAAGGCCAAAAACATTCAGTACTTC.